The 32 T cell receptor beta chains below come from one sample, sequenced in a study of T cell responses to AZD1222 COVID-19 vaccine. The repertoire was sequenced with immunoSEQ multiplex PCR; TCRdb's copy has only in-frame clones and lacks some. The table records more than 100,000 clones, 80% to 90% of them present only once. The sequencing here drew on peripheral blood, taken on day 0 of AZD1222 vaccination. These receptor sequences come from an adult in good health.

The chain recombines TRBV5-1 with TRBJ1-5; weak D call: TRBD1 (5 bases). Trimming pared 3 bases from V and 5 bases from J, leaving 12 bases between. The CDR3 covers 14 residues. CDR1 SGHRS and CDR2 YFSETQ come from the germline V gene. Written as DNA, the CDR3 is TGCGCCAGCAGCTCCCTGGGGCTTCATCAGCCCCAGCATTTT. Translating it yields CASSSLGLHQPQHF.

In its sample, this clone was seen a few times. The chain combines TRBV19 with TRBJ2-1; D unresolved. Germline assignment: CDR1 LNHDA and CDR2 SQIVND (reference sequence). The CDR3 contains 15 residues. Trimming left V 3 bases short and J 4 bases short, with 13 bases between. The CDR3 reads CASSMVVATYNEQFF. CDR3 DNA sequence: TGTGCCAGTAGTATGGTTGTAGCCACATACAATGAGCAGTTCTTC. Drawing the rest from reference TRBV19 and TRBJ2-1, the complete variable domain is DGGITQSPKYLFRKEGQNVTLSCEQNLNHDAMYWYRQDPGQGLRLIYYSQIVNDFQKGDIAEGYSVSREKKESFPLTVTSAQKNPTAFYLCASSMVVATYNEQFFGPGTRLTVL.

This chain uses TRBV7-6 with TRBJ2-1; 8 bases line up with TRBD1. Germline CDR1 and CDR2: SGHVS and FNYEAQ. This CDR3 has 12 amino acids. The trim removed 1 base at V and 12 bases at J, leaving 2 bases unmatched. The CDR3 loop is CASSLEGTGQFF. The CDR3 DNA is TGTGCCAGCAGCTTAGAAGGGACAGGGCAGTTCTTC.

The chain joins TRBV10-3 to TRBJ1-5, with D perhaps matching TRBD1 (6 bases). Trimming pared 2 bases from V and 6 bases from J, leaving 11 bases between. This CDR3 is 14 amino acids long. The germline CDR1 and CDR2 sequences are ENHRY and SYGVKD. CDR3 residues: CAISERQGRQPQHF. CDR3 DNA: TGTGCCATCAGTGAGAGGCAGGGGCGTCAGCCCCAGCATTTT.

The chain links TRBV5-1 to TRBJ2-3; 13 bases are shared with TRBD2. Trimming at V came to 4 bases and at J to 2 bases, leaving 4 bases not matched to a gene. The CDR3 runs 16 residues. Germline loops: CDR1 SGHRS, CDR2 YFSETQ. CDR3: CASSMGTSGTTDTQYF. The DNA of the CDR3 is TGCGCCAGCAGCATGGGGACTAGCGGGACCACAGATACGCAGTATTTT.

The chain has TRBV7-2 and TRBJ2-7; D unresolved. This CDR3 is built from 15 residues. Per germline, CDR1 SGHTA and CDR2 FQGNSA. V was trimmed by 5 bases and J by 0 bases, leaving 14 bases between them. CDR3 region: CASSLGVGGSYEQYF. In DNA, the CDR3 is TGTGCCAGCAGCCTCGGCGTGGGCGGCTCCTACGAGCAGTACTTC.

The rearrangement links TRBV4-1 to TRBJ1-3; D gene unclear. The ends were cut back, 1 base at V and 8 bases at J, with 9 bases in the middle. This CDR3 is built from 13 residues. Germline V lookup: CDR1 MGHRA, CDR2 YSYEKL. The CDR3 is CASSQGRWDTIYF. The CDR3 DNA reads as TGCGCCAGCAGCCAAGGACGTTGGGACACCATATATTTT.

J is TRBJ2-7 and V is TRBV7-8, with 9 nucleotides matching TRBD1. The germline gives CDR1 SGHVS, CDR2 FQNEAQ. The CDR3 loop spans 17 amino acids. V shed 4 bases, J shed 2 bases, and the junction held 12 bases outside the gene matches. CDR3 in amino acids: CASSSNPRDRATYEQYF. The CDR3 nucleotides are TGTGCCAGCAGCTCCAACCCCCGGGACAGGGCCACCTACGAGCAGTACTTC.

The chain links TRBV5-8 to TRBJ1-5, with D perhaps matching TRBD1 (6 bases). Germline CDR1 SGHTS, CDR2 YDEGEE. CDR3 length: 14 residues. With 0 bases removed from V and 6 bases from J, the gap between germline ends came to 10 bases. CDR3 sequence: CASSLEGGGQPQHF. CDR3 bases: TGTGCCAGCAGCTTGGAGGGGGGAGGTCAGCCCCAGCATTTT.

The rearrangement links TRBV28 to TRBJ2-7; 7 bases line up with TRBD1. V was pared by 6 bases and J by 4 bases, with 9 bases of the junction left unmatched. From germline, CDR1 is MDHEN and CDR2 SYDVKM. The CDR3 consists of 14 residues. CDR3 bases: TGTGCCAGCAGGGAACCGGGACAGTTGTACGAGCAGTACTTC. Its protein is CASREPGQLYEQYF.

V gene TRBV5-1 combines with J gene TRBJ2-7; 10 bases agree with TRBD1. The V gene end was trimmed by 4 bases and the J gene end by 0 bases; junction bases not matched to a gene: 7. The CDR3 covers 16 residues. Per the germline V gene, CDR1 is SGHRS and CDR2 is YFSETQ. This CDR3 is CASSPSGTGASYEQYF. CDR3 sequence (DNA): TGCGCCAGCAGCCCGAGTGGGACAGGGGCCTCCTACGAGCAGTACTTC.

V usage is TRBV19 and J usage is TRBJ1-4; D call uncertain. The germline V gene encodes CDR1 LNHDA and CDR2 SQIVND (reference sequence). V gave up 5 bases and J gave up 7 bases, with 11 bases separating them. The CDR3 extends over 13 amino acids. The CDR3 region is CASSQLSREKLFF. CDR3 bases: TGTGCCAGTAGTCAGCTCTCTCGTGAAAAACTGTTTTTT.

The chain uses TRBV28 and TRBJ1-2; no definite D call. Germline CDR1 reads MDHEN; CDR2 reads SYDVKM. The CDR3 length is 11 residues. Trimming removed 7 bases from V and 1 base from J, with 4 bases in between. The CDR3 is CASTVNYGYTF. CDR3 DNA: TGTGCCAGCACAGTTAACTATGGCTACACCTTC.

The chain uses TRBV10-3 and TRBJ2-7; no reliable D call. This CDR3 has 15 amino acids. V lost 8 bases and J 0 bases, leaving 17 bases between the germline ends. CDR1 ENHRY and CDR2 SYGVKD come from the germline V gene. The CDR3 spells CAIAGTTESSYEQYF. The CDR3 coding sequence is TGTGCCATCGCAGGAACTACCGAAAGCTCCTACGAGCAGTACTTC.

The chain couples TRBV7-2 to TRBJ2-7, with D possibly TRBD2 on 5 matching bases. The CDR3 has 13 amino acids. The germline V gene encodes CDR1 SGHTA and CDR2 FQGNSA. Trimming stripped 5 bases from V and 3 bases from J, with 11 bases between. CDR3 sequence: CASSRDGLYEQYF. For the CDR3, the DNA is TGTGCCAGCAGCCGAGACGGACTCTACGAGCAGTACTTC.

The chain employs TRBV6-5 and TRBJ2-1; 9 nucleotides line up with TRBD2. The length of the CDR3 is 15 residues. V lost 0 bases to trimming and J lost 9 bases; unmatched junction nucleotides: 6. Germline lookup yields CDR1 MNHEY and CDR2 SVGAGI. CDR3 sequence: CASSYSGGRAGEQFF. In nucleotides, the CDR3 is TGTGCCAGCAGTTACTCGGGCGGGAGGGCCGGTGAGCAGTTCTTC.

The J gene is TRBJ1-5, the V gene TRBV7-8, with 9 bases matching TRBD1. J lost 9 bases, V lost 4 bases, and 13 bases had no gene match. Germline V gives CDR1 SGHVS, CDR2 FQNEAQ. The CDR3 is 16 residues long. The DNA of the CDR3 is TGTGCCAGCAGCTCCGTCCGAGGACAGGGGCAGGGGCCCCAGCATTTT. This translates into CASSSVRGQGQGPQHF.

The CDR3 here is CASSRDGNSNQPQHF. In DNA, the CDR3 is TGTGCCAGCAGCCGGGACGGTAATAGCAATCAGCCCCAGCATTTT. The chain couples TRBV5-4 to TRBJ1-5, with a tentative D call TRBD1 (5 bases). V was trimmed by 4 bases and J by 0 bases, leaving 11 bases between them. The V gene's germline CDR1 is SGHNT and CDR2 YYREEE (reference sequence). The CDR3 totals 15 residues. Variable domain in full (rest from reference TRBV5-4 and TRBJ1-5): ETGVTQSPTHLIKTRGQQVTLRCSSQSGHNTVSWYQQALGQGPQFIFQYYREEENGRGNFPPRFSGLQFPNYSSELNVNALELDDSALYLCASSRDGNSNQPQHFGDGTRLSIL.

The gene calls are TRBV11-3 and TRBJ1-5; the D is unclear. Germline lookup yields CDR1 SGHNT and CDR2 YENEEA. The CDR3 sequence is 15 residues long. Trimming left V 5 bases short and J 7 bases short, with 18 bases between. The CDR3 region is CASSPHRVLRQPQHF. The CDR3, as DNA: TGTGCCAGCAGCCCACATCGGGTATTGAGACAGCCCCAGCATTTT.

This clone was observed a single time. The chain carries TRBV2 and TRBJ1-1; D may be TRBD1 (5 bases). Germline values: CDR1 SNHLY, CDR2 FYNNEI. The CDR3 loop spans 11 amino acids. Trimming removed 6 bases at V and 10 bases at J, with 12 bases between. CDR3 in DNA: TGTGCCAGCAGAGTGGGGCAGCGAGCTTTCTTT. It codes for CASRVGQRAFF.

In DNA, the CDR3 is TGTGCCACTCCCCGGGCCCAAAAGGAGTCCGGGGAGCTGTTTTTT. Its protein product is CATPRAQKESGELFF. This rearrangement joins TRBV2 to TRBJ2-2; D remains ambiguous. Trimming stripped 10 bases from V and 6 bases from J, with 21 bases between. The germline V gene has CDR1 SNHLY and CDR2 FYNNEI. The CDR3 runs 15 residues.

The chain recombines TRBV29-1 with TRBJ1-5; D not resolved. V shed 4 bases and J shed 5 bases, with 12 bases lying between them. The CDR3 runs to 13 residues. From germline, CDR1 is SQVTM and CDR2 ANQGSEA. This chain's CDR3 is CSVAGSTDQPQHF. DNA for the CDR3: TGCAGCGTTGCCGGGTCAACTGATCAGCCCCAGCATTTT.

This clone has only a few counts. CDR3 residues: CAIRATGSSYNEQFF. The CDR3 region has the DNA TGTGCCATCAGAGCGACAGGGAGCTCCTACAATGAGCAGTTCTTC. The V call is TRBV10-3, the J call TRBJ2-1, with 7 bases lining up with TRBD1. Germline V CDR1 and CDR2: ENHRY, SYGVKD. This CDR3 is built from 15 residues. The J segment lost 0 bases and the V segment lost 6 bases, leaving 5 bases of the junction unmatched.

The chain joins TRBV24-1 to TRBJ2-5; TRBD1 is a possible D gene (6 bases). The germline V gene has CDR1 KGHDR and CDR2 SFDVKD. With 3 bases removed from V and 2 bases from J, the gap between germline ends came to 21 bases. CDR3 length: 18 amino acids. CDR3 DNA sequence: TGTGCCACCAGTGATCCTCAAGGACAGTCGAGAAGACAAGAGACCCAGTACTTC. Amino acids: CATSDPQGQSRRQETQYF.

The genes are TRBV5-1 and TRBJ1-4, with D unresolved. The V end was cut by 0 bases, the J end by 8 bases, with 14 bases between. Germline V lookup: CDR1 SGHRS, CDR2 YFSETQ. The CDR3 length is 15 residues. CDR3 in amino acids: CASSLVFGMEEKLFF. The CDR3 coding sequence is TGCGCCAGCAGCTTGGTTTTTGGTATGGAAGAAAAACTGTTTTTT.

V usage is TRBV7-3 and J usage is TRBJ2-6, with D uncertain. Germline CDR1 reads SGHTA; CDR2 reads FQGTGA. CDR3 size: 16 residues. Trimming removed 3 bases at V and 0 bases at J, with 9 bases between. The CDR3 region is CASSFLGSSGANVLTF. The CDR3 nucleotides are TGTGCCAGCAGCTTCTTGGGTTCCTCTGGGGCCAACGTCCTGACTTTC. The whole variable domain, remainder taken from reference TRBV7-3 and TRBJ2-6, is GAGVSQTPSNKVTEKGKYVELRCDPISGHTALYWYRQSLGQGPEFLIYFQGTGAADDSGLPNDRFFAVRPEGSVSTLKIQRTERGDSAVYLCASSFLGSSGANVLTFGAGSRLTVL.

The chain carries TRBV19 and TRBJ2-7; D tentatively fits TRBD1 or TRBD2 (5 bases each). V gave up 5 bases and J gave up 7 bases, with 21 bases separating them. Germline assignment: CDR1 LNHDA and CDR2 SQIVND (reference sequence). The CDR3 is 15 amino acids. The CDR3 DNA sequence: TGTGCCAGTAGTTCCGCCCTCGGGGCGGCTTGGGAGCAGTACTTC. It specifies CASSSALGAAWEQYF.

The CDR3 DNA is TGCGCCAGCAGTGTTGGTACCGGGGAGCTGTTTTTT. This encodes CASSVGTGELFF. V gene TRBV10-2 combines with J gene TRBJ2-2; D unresolved. The CDR3 covers 12 residues. Germline CDR1 WSHSY, CDR2 SAAADI. With 4 bases removed from V and 5 bases from J, the gap between germline ends came to 5 bases.

CDR3 nucleotides: TGTGCCAGCACCAACTCCTTTTCTGGGCAAGGTGAAGCTTTCTTT. Its protein product is CASTNSFSGQGEAFF. V usage is TRBV2 and J usage is TRBJ1-1; D remains unclear. The CDR3 is made up of 15 amino acids. V was cut by 7 bases and J by 7 bases, with 22 bases left in between. CDR1 is SNHLY, CDR2 FYNNEI, per germline.

The chain joins TRBV30 to TRBJ2-1, with TRBD2 matching over 9 bases. This CDR3 comprises 14 residues. Germline CDR1 and CDR2: GTSNPN and SVGIG (reference sequence). V lost 3 bases and J lost 8; bases outside the gene matches: 8. The CDR3 here is CAWRTGLAWDEQFF. The CDR3 DNA reads as TGTGCCTGGAGGACGGGACTAGCATGGGATGAGCAGTTCTTC. The complete variable domain, with remaining parts taken from reference TRBV30 and TRBJ2-1, reads SQTIHQWPATLVQPVGSPLSLECTVEGTSNPNLYWYRQAAGRGLQLLFYSVGIGQISSEVPQNLSASRPQDRQFILSSKKLLLSDSGFYLCAWRTGLAWDEQFFGPGTRLTVL.

The chain carries TRBV5-4 and TRBJ1-2, with 7 bases lining up with TRBD1. CDR3 size: 14 residues. Germline trimming cut 4 bases from V and 2 bases from J; bases unmatched to any gene: 5. CDR1 and CDR2 from the germline V gene are SGHNT and YYREEE (reference sequence). The DNA of the CDR3 is TGTGCCAGCAGCCTATCGGGACAGAACTATGGCTACACCTTC. It encodes CASSLSGQNYGYTF.

The chain combines TRBV6-1 with TRBJ1-2; D remains unclear. The germline CDR1 and CDR2 sequences are MNHNS and SASEGT. Deletions cut 3 bases from V and 5 bases from J, with 10 bases between. The length of the CDR3 is 13 residues. CDR3 region: CASSETDLYGYTF. For the CDR3, the DNA is TGTGCCAGCAGTGAGACCGACCTTTATGGCTACACCTTC.